The 20 T cell receptor beta chains below were found in one sample sequenced in a study of shared clonotypes between healthy human individuals. Sequencing was performed with immunoSEQ multiplex PCR; in TCRdb, only in-frame clones are kept and a portion is missing. In the table there are about 680,000 clones, 73% of which are singletons. Material: memory CD4+ T cells sorted from blood. Specified subset: CD45RA-negative fraction. The source is a woman between 25 and 40 years old in good health.

The chain joins TRBV5-1 to TRBJ1-1; D is unclear. The ends were cut back, 0 bases at V and 2 bases at J, with 14 bases in the middle. CDR3 length: 16 residues. Germline V gene lookup returns CDR1 SGHRS and CDR2 YFSETQ. The CDR3 protein is CASSLEPRSPNTEAFF. The CDR3, as DNA: TGCGCCAGCAGCTTGGAACCCCGAAGCCCTAACACTGAAGCTTTCTTT.

This chain links TRBV7-2 with TRBJ1-3, with D unresolved. The CDR3 totals 14 residues. Germline-derived CDR1 and CDR2 are SGHTA and FQGNSA. Trimming shortened V by 5 bases and J by 0 bases, and 8 bases separated the two germline ends. The CDR3 region is CASSLGVSGNTIYF. Here the CDR3 DNA reads TGTGCCAGCAGCCTCGGAGTCTCTGGAAACACCATATATTTT. Drawing the rest from reference TRBV7-2 and TRBJ1-3, the complete variable domain is GAGVSQSPSNKVTEKGKDVELRCDPISGHTALYWYRQSLGQGLEFLIYFQGNSAPDKSGLPSDRFSAERTGGSVSTLTIQRTQQEDSAVYLCASSLGVSGNTIYFGEGSWLTVV.

The chain links TRBV29-1 to TRBJ2-5, with D possibly being TRBD2 (6 bases). CDR3 length equals 13 residues. V shed 6 bases and J shed 1 base, with 12 bases lying between them. Looked up from germline, CDR1 is SQVTM and CDR2 is ANQGSEA. The CDR3 DNA sequence: TGCAGCGTCCGTCGGGACTTCCAAGAGACCCAGTACTTC. This translates into CSVRRDFQETQYF.

V and J are TRBV9 and TRBJ2-7; 11 nucleotides agree with TRBD1. Germline-derived CDR1 and CDR2 are SGDLS and YYNGEE. CDR3 length equals 15 residues. The junction had 4 bases not matched to a gene; V was cut back by 0 bases and J by 5 bases. Here the CDR3 DNA reads TGTGCCAGCAGCGTAGTCGGACAGGGGGCCCACGAGCAGTACTTC. It translates to CASSVVGQGAHEQYF.

This clone occurred a few times. The rearrangement links TRBV5-6 to TRBJ1-2, with D unclear. Trimming pared 4 bases from V and 3 bases from J, leaving 16 bases between. In germline, CDR1 is SGHDT, CDR2 YYEEEE. The length of the CDR3 is 15 residues. CDR3: CASSPTWGRDYGYTF. The CDR3, as DNA: TGTGCCAGCAGCCCCACATGGGGTAGGGACTATGGCTACACCTTC.

The V gene is TRBV13, the J gene TRBJ2-1, with 10 bases identical to TRBD1. Per germline, CDR1 PRHDT and CDR2 FYEKMQ (reference sequence). The CDR3 is 17 amino acids. V was pared by 5 bases and J by 6 bases, with 13 bases of the junction left unmatched. The CDR3 DNA reads as TGTGCCAGCAGCCGATTTGAGGGGACAGGGGCCCTCAATGAGCAGTTCTTC. Its protein is CASSRFEGTGALNEQFF.

The rearrangement uses TRBV29-1 and TRBJ2-7, with 10 bases that match TRBD1. The CDR3 totals 13 residues. Per germline, CDR1 SQVTM and CDR2 ANQGSEA. Trimming cost V 7 bases and J 1 base; bases outside gene matches: 4. The CDR3 sequence is CSAGDRGSYEQYF. As DNA, the CDR3 is TGCAGCGCTGGGGACAGGGGATCCTACGAGCAGTACTTC.

V and J are TRBV6-6 and TRBJ1-3; no clear D gene. The CDR3 loop spans 15 amino acids. Germline V gives CDR1 MNHNY, CDR2 SVGAGI (reference sequence). V was clipped by 5 bases and J by 0 bases, with 11 bases between them. The CDR3 loop reads CASSDTQSSGNTIYF. The DNA for the CDR3 is TGTGCCAGCAGTGATACACAGAGCTCTGGAAACACCATATATTTT.

This clone was recorded once. The gene calls are TRBV6-1 and TRBJ2-4, with TRBD1 matching over 7 bases. Losses at the gene ends were 7 bases for V and 8 bases for J; bases not matched to a gene: 14. The CDR3 is 15 residues long. In germline, CDR1 is MNHNS, CDR2 SASEGT. The CDR3 region has the DNA TGTGCCAGCACCCGACAGGGTCTGTCCCCGGACATTCAGTACTTC. It encodes CASTRQGLSPDIQYF.

The V call is TRBV21-1, the J call TRBJ1-4; TRBD1 was called by the table and not checked on the DNA. TRBV21-1 is shown as a pseudogene. CDR3 length: 16 residues. Written as DNA, the CDR3 is TGTGCCAGCAGACCTCAGAAAGGGGGCACTAATGAAAAACTGTTTTTT. Its translation: CASRPQKGGTNEKLFF.

A single count supports this clone. The chain employs TRBV14 and TRBJ2-5, with D perhaps TRBD1 (5 bases). The CDR3 covers 13 residues. Germline V gives CDR1 SGHDN, CDR2 FVKESK. Trimming left V 0 bases short and J 10 bases short, with 12 bases between. DNA for the CDR3: TGTGCCAGCAGCCAAGATAACTTAGGGGACCAGTACTTC. It is translated as CASSQDNLGDQYF.

This rearrangement joins TRBV23-1 to TRBJ2-5, with 9 bases identical to TRBD2. TRBV23-1 is flagged as an ORF with uncertain function. Unmatched junction bases numbered 9, after V lost 6 bases and J lost 1 base. The length of the CDR3 is 16 residues. The CDR3 nucleotides read TGCGCCAGCAGCTTCCTAGCGGGGAGCATCCAAGAGACCCAGTACTTC. Amino acid sequence: CASSFLAGSIQETQYF.

The chain uses TRBV6-4 and TRBJ2-1; perhaps D is TRBD1 or TRBD2 (5 bases each). V was shortened by 6 bases and J by 3 bases, with 24 bases between the two germline ends. Germline V gives CDR1 MRHNA, CDR2 SNTAGT. There are 18 residues in the CDR3. For the CDR3, the DNA is TGTGCCAGCAGGGGTTGGCAGGGAAAAGCGGTACGCTACAATGAGCAGTTCTTC. Amino acids: CASRGWQGKAVRYNEQFF.

This chain links TRBV7-9 with TRBJ1-4; D call uncertain. Trimming stripped 4 bases from V and 1 base from J, with 13 bases between. The V gene's germline CDR1 is SEHNR and CDR2 FQNEAQ (reference sequence). This CDR3 is built from 16 residues. CDR3 residues: CASSSRSVGTNEKLFF. CDR3 DNA: TGTGCCAGCAGCTCCCGGTCTGTGGGAACTAATGAAAAACTGTTTTTT.

The chain carries TRBV11-2 and TRBJ2-2; tentatively, D is TRBD1 or TRBD2 (6 bases each). V dropped 5 bases and J dropped 5 bases, with 15 bases sitting between them. Germline V gives CDR1 SGHAT, CDR2 FQNNGV. The CDR3 has 15 residues. The CDR3 nucleotides are TGTGCCAGCAGCCAAGGGGGAGGATCAACCGGGGAGCTGTTTTTT. It specifies CASSQGGGSTGELFF.

This clone was detected a few times. The rearrangement joins TRBV5-6 to TRBJ2-1; 9 bases agree with TRBD1. Trimming took 1 base from V and 11 from J; bases not matched to a gene: 7. Germline V gives CDR1 SGHDT, CDR2 YYEEEE. The CDR3 length is 14 residues. The chain's CDR3 is CASSLKGQGRKQFF. The DNA of the CDR3 is TGTGCCAGCAGCTTGAAGGGACAGGGTAGGAAGCAGTTCTTC.

The CDR3 DNA sequence: TGTGCCAGCACCGGAGGAGCAGGGGACACTGAAGCTTTCTTT. Amino acids: CASTGGAGDTEAFF. The V and J genes are TRBV2 and TRBJ1-1, with D tentatively TRBD1 (6 bases). The CDR3 consists of 14 residues. With 7 bases removed from V and 3 bases from J, the gap between germline ends came to 15 bases. Germline V CDR1 and CDR2: SNHLY, FYNNEI.

This chain joins TRBV11-1 and TRBJ2-4; tentatively, D is TRBD2 (6 bases). V was pared by 1 base and J by 7 bases, with 11 bases between. This CDR3 is built from 14 residues. Germline V gene sequence: CDR1 SGHAT, CDR2 FQDESV (reference sequence). The CDR3: CASSLGGEWNIQYF. The CDR3 DNA follows: TGTGCCAGCAGCTTAGGGGGGGAGTGGAACATTCAGTACTTC.

V is TRBV21-1 and J is TRBJ2-3; TRBD1 is taken as the D call from the table, unchecked against the DNA. TRBV21-1 is a listed pseudogene. The CDR3 length is 14 residues. This chain's CDR3 is CASDTQYSTDTQYF. Here the CDR3 DNA reads TGTGCCAGCGACACTCAGTATAGCACAGATACGCAGTATTTT.

This clone was observed many times. The chain employs TRBV11-2 and TRBJ1-1; D gene uncertain. The V gene's germline CDR1 is SGHAT and CDR2 FQNNGV. The V end was cut by 3 bases, the J end by 2 bases, with 10 bases between. The CDR3 contains 14 residues. The CDR3 loop reads CASSFVGLNTEAFF. The DNA for the CDR3 is TGTGCCAGCAGCTTCGTGGGTTTAAACACTGAAGCTTTCTTT. The full variable domain, rest sourced from reference TRBV11-2 and TRBJ1-1, is EAGVAQSPRYKIIEKRQSVAFWCNPISGHATLYWYQQILGQGPKLLIQFQNNGVVDDSQLPKDRFSAERLKGVDSTLKIQPAKLEDSAVYLCASSFVGLNTEAFFGQGTRLTVV.